This T cell receptor (beta chain) was identified during a study of blood T cell repertoires in COVID-19. Study information: T cells, B-cell-depleted T cells, or PBMCs supplied cDNA or gDNA.

One Seattle source followed patients from active infection through their disease course. Looked up from germline, CDR1 is SGHTA and CDR2 is FQGTGA. Trimming took 2 bases from V and 0 from J, leaving 8 bases between them. The length of the CDR3 is 15 residues. Method: immunoSEQ multiplex PCR; TCRdb's copy keeps in-frame clones and lacks some. The data show 450,000 or so clones, approximately 92% seen once. Sequencing used peripheral blood. This chain connects TRBV7-3 to TRBJ2-1; D may be TRBD2 (5 bases). The receptor was isolated from a man younger than 35 with COVID-19, enrolled during active disease. In DNA, the CDR3 is TGTGCCAGCAGCTTAGGGGAGAGCTCCTACAATGAGCAGTTCTTC. Its translation is CASSLGESSYNEQFF.